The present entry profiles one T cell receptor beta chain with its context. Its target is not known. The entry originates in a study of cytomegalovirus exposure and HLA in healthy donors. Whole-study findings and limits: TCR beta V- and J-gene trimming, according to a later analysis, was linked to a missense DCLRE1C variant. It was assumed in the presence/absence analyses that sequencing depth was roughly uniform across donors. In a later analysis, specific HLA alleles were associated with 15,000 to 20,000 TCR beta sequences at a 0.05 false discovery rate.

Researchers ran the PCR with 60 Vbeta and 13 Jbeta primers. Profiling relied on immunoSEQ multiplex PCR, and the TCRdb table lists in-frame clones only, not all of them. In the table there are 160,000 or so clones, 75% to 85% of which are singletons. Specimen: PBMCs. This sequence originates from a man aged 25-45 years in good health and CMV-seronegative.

The CDR3 DNA reads TGTGCCAGCAGCTATCCAGGAGGTCCTTTTGAAGCTTTCTTT. This translates into CASSYPGGPFEAFF. V and J are TRBV7-9 and TRBJ1-1; D gene unclear. Germline values: CDR1 SEHNR, CDR2 FQNEAQ (reference sequence). This CDR3 has 14 amino acids. V was cut by 4 bases and J by 7 bases, with 16 bases left in between. The whole variable domain, remainder taken from reference TRBV7-9 and TRBJ1-1, is DTGVSQNPRHKITKRGQNVTFRCDPISEHNRLYWYRQTLGQGPEFLTYFQNEAQLEKSRLLSDRFSAERPKGSFSTLEIQRTEQGDSAMYLCASSYPGGPFEAFFGQGTRLTVV.